The TCR beta chain under discussion was sequenced for a study of OX40 agonist ivuxolimab in advanced cancers. Study-level findings and limits: Clones of CD4+ and CD8+ blood T cells grew by week 6 at doses of 0.1 to 3.0 mg/kg. Among the lowest peripheral clonal expansion occurred in 0.1-3.0 mg/kg partial responders.

Produced via immunoSEQ multiplex PCR; TCRdb's table is partial and in-frame only. Among 45,000 to 60,000 clones listed, around 84% were seen once. This clone appeared a single time. The antigen is not known. This CDR3 has 11 residues. V was pared by 7 bases and J by 4 bases, with 6 bases between. Germline CDR1 reads SGDLS; CDR2 reads YYNGEE. Sequenced here: CD4+ or CD8+ T cells sorted from blood, sampled in a trial of the OX40 agonist ivuxolimab. This receptor was obtained from an adult with an advanced solid tumor such as melanoma, head and neck, liver or kidney cancer. The chain employs TRBV9 and TRBJ1-3, with a tentative D call TRBD1 (5 bases). The CDR3 region has the DNA TGTGCCAGCCGGGGGGGAAACACCATATATTTT. Protein sequence: CASRGGNTIYF.